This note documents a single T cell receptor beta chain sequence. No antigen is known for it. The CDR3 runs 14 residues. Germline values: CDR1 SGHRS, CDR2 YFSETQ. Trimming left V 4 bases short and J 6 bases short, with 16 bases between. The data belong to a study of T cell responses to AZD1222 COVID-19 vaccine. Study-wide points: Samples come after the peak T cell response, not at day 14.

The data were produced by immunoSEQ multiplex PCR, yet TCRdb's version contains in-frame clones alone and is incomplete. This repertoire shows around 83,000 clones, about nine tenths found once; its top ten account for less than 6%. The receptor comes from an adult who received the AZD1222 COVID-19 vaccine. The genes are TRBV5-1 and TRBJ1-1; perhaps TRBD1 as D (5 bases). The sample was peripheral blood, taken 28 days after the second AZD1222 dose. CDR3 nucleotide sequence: TGCGCCAGCAGCGCGGACCCCGGGGGTCCTGAAGCTTTCTTT. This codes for CASSADPGGPEAFF. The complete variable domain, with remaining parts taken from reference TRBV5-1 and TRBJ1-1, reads KAGVTQTPRYLIKTRGQQVTLSCSPISGHRSVSWYQQTPGQGLQFLFEYFSETQRNKGNFPGRFSGRQFSNSRSEMNVSTLELGDSALYLCASSADPGGPEAFFGQGTRLTVV.